These 18 T cell receptor beta chains were sequenced from one sample in a study of CD8 T cells in ankylosing spondylitis. A single record per CDR3 protein comes from TCRdb applying MiXCR to the 5' RACE reads. In the table there are around 320,000 distinct CDR3 sequences, less than 25% of which are singletons. Sequenced input: blood, either unsorted or a sorted T cell fraction (not recorded which). These receptors came from a female donor with ankylosing spondylitis or in good health (not recorded which).

This clonotype was found many times. The V gene is TRBV20-1, the J gene TRBJ1-5, with 8 nucleotides matching TRBD1. The J segment lost 1 base and the V segment lost 5 bases, leaving 1 base of the junction unmatched. The CDR3 sequence is 13 residues long. CDR1 and CDR2 (germline): DFQATT, SNEGSKA (reference sequence). CDR3 bases: TGCAGTGCTCAGGGGGCGAGCAATCAGCCCCAGCATTTT. This gives the protein CSAQGASNQPQHF.

CDR3 in DNA: TGTGCCAGCAGCTCGCCGGGACTAAACCATGTGCAGTACTTC. Protein product: CASSSPGLNHVQYF. This sequence joins TRBV7-2 and TRBJ2-7; TRBD2 aligns across 7 bases. With 4 bases clipped from V and 9 bases from J, the junction kept 12 bases outside the gene matches. Germline V CDR1 and CDR2: SGHTA, FQGNSA. This CDR3 is built from 14 residues.

V and J are TRBV5-3 and TRBJ1-1; a weak D match, TRBD1 (5 bases). TRBV5-3 is recorded as an ORF, its role being uncertain. V was shortened by 1 base and J by 3 bases, with 16 bases between the two germline ends. This CDR3 comprises 16 residues. The CDR3 loop reads CARSLSQGRVDTEAFF. The CDR3 DNA is TGTGCCAGAAGCTTGTCGCAGGGTAGGGTAGACACTGAAGCTTTCTTT.

The genes are TRBV5-1 and TRBJ1-2; TRBD1 is a possible D gene (6 bases). V was clipped by 4 bases and J by 8 bases, with 18 bases between them. The CDR3 length is 14 residues. Germline CDR1 is SGHRS and CDR2 is YFSETQ. The CDR3 spells CASSISGGSSGYTF. As DNA, the CDR3 is TGCGCCAGCAGCATCAGCGGGGGCTCCTCCGGCTACACCTTC.

This clonotype was seen repeatedly, ten times or more. The chain has TRBV9 and TRBJ2-7; 9 nucleotides line up with TRBD2. V gave up 0 bases and J gave up 7 bases; unmatched junction bases: 5. CDR3 length: 14 residues. Germline CDR1 is SGDLS and CDR2 is YYNGEE. This chain's CDR3 is CASSVDLAGREQYF. Written as DNA, the CDR3 is TGTGCCAGCAGCGTAGACCTAGCGGGACGGGAGCAGTACTTC.

In this sample, this clonotype turned up many times. This rearrangement joins TRBV6-6 to TRBJ1-5; weak D call: TRBD1 (5 bases). V lost 6 bases and J 5 bases, leaving 11 bases between the germline ends. The germline V gene encodes CDR1 MNHNY and CDR2 SVGAGI (reference sequence). The CDR3 sequence is 13 residues long. Here the CDR3 DNA reads TGTGCCAGCAGCCAGGGACCTCATCAGCCCCAGCATTTT. The encoded protein is CASSQGPHQPQHF.

The chain couples TRBV3-1 to TRBJ1-1; tentatively, D is TRBD1 (5 bases). Deletions cut 3 bases from V and 4 bases from J, with 15 bases between. Germline V gene lookup returns CDR1 LGHDT and CDR2 YNNKEL (reference sequence). This CDR3 is built from 15 residues. The CDR3 region has the DNA TGTGCCAGCAGCCAGTCCCCGGGACGGAGCACTGAAGCTTTCTTT. Amino acids: CASSQSPGRSTEAFF.

The chain couples TRBV11-2 to TRBJ2-1, with D perhaps TRBD2 (6 bases). Germline V gene sequence: CDR1 SGHAT, CDR2 FQNNGV. Trimming stripped 2 bases from V and 2 bases from J, with 19 bases between. This CDR3 spans 18 amino acids. CDR3 residues: CASSLWPGYGGTYNEQFF. As DNA, the CDR3 is TGTGCCAGCAGCTTATGGCCCGGGTATGGCGGGACCTACAATGAGCAGTTCTTC.

This clonotype appeared a few times. The CDR3 here is CASSPRLDTDTQYF. The CDR3 bases are TGTGCCAGCAGCCCCCGGTTAGACACAGATACGCAGTATTTT. The genes are TRBV5-6 and TRBJ2-3; no definite D call. V was shortened by 4 bases and J by 2 bases, with 11 bases between the two germline ends. The CDR3 loop spans 14 amino acids. Germline CDR1 and CDR2: SGHDT and YYEEEE.

A few counts support this clonotype. This chain links TRBV9 with TRBJ2-4, with D uncertain. V lost 3 bases to trimming and J lost 1 base, with 5 bases between them. CDR1 and CDR2 (germline): SGDLS, YYNGEE. The CDR3 spans 13 residues. The CDR3 region is CASSGAAKNIQYF. The CDR3 region has the DNA TGTGCCAGCAGCGGGGCGGCCAAAAACATTCAGTACTTC. Supplemented by reference TRBV9 and TRBJ2-4, the full variable domain reads DSGVTQTPKHLITATGQRVTLRCSPRSGDLSVYWYQQSLDQGLQFLIQYYNGEERAKGNILERFSAQQFPDLHSELNLSSLELGDSALYFCASSGAAKNIQYFGAGTRLSVL.

The CDR3 bases are TGCAGTGCTGGGACAGGGATAGGGTACGAGCAGTACTTC. Its translation: CSAGTGIGYEQYF. The chain employs TRBV20-1 and TRBJ2-7; 9 bases are a match to TRBD1. V shed 5 bases and J 4 bases; nucleotides not matched to a gene: 6. Germline V gives CDR1 DFQATT, CDR2 SNEGSKA (reference sequence). CDR3 length: 13 amino acids.

This clonotype was seen ten or more times. The chain combines TRBV7-9 with TRBJ1-2; D is possibly TRBD1 (5 bases). Deletions cut 5 bases from V and 6 bases from J, with 10 bases between. This CDR3 is built from 12 residues. Germline values: CDR1 SEHNR, CDR2 FQNEAQ (reference sequence). This CDR3 reads CASSVWGDGYTF. As DNA, the CDR3 is TGTGCCAGCAGCGTTTGGGGGGATGGCTACACCTTC.

The rearrangement uses TRBV24-1 and TRBJ2-1; D is unclear. From germline, CDR1 is KGHDR and CDR2 SFDVKD. The CDR3 consists of 11 residues. Trimming shortened V by 1 base and J by 15 bases, and 9 bases separated the two germline ends. Written as DNA, the CDR3 is TGTGCCACCAGTGATTTCGATCATACGTTCTTC. It codes for CATSDFDHTFF.

In this sample, this clonotype turned up a few times. This rearrangement joins TRBV5-6 to TRBJ1-6; D remains unclear. The CDR3 runs to 13 residues. Germline V gives CDR1 SGHDT, CDR2 YYEEEE. Trimming took 2 bases from V and 13 from J, leaving 13 bases between them. The CDR3 loop reads CASSFSYGGPLHF. CDR3 coding DNA: TGTGCCAGCAGCTTTTCTTACGGAGGGCCCCTCCACTTT.

V is TRBV12-3 or TRBV12-4 and J is TRBJ2-1; 7 nucleotides match TRBD1. J gave up 5 bases and V 6 bases, and 10 bases lay outside the gene matches. The CDR3 runs to 15 residues. The CDR3 DNA is TGTGCCAGCAGCCCCGGACAGGAGTCTAACAATGAGCAGTTCTTC. This codes for CASSPGQESNNEQFF.

This clonotype was detected a few times. The V gene is TRBV20-1, the J gene TRBJ1-1; tentatively, D is TRBD1 (5 bases). V was pared by 6 bases and J by 6 bases, with 26 bases between. This CDR3 is 16 amino acids long. The germline CDR1 and CDR2 sequences are DFQATT and SNEGSKA (reference sequence). CDR3 in amino acids: CSARILGLGGIAEAFF. CDR3 sequence (DNA): TGCAGTGCCCGAATACTGGGCCTGGGGGGTATTGCTGAAGCTTTCTTT.

J is TRBJ2-1 and V is TRBV9, with D possibly matching TRBD2 (6 bases). The CDR3 runs to 15 residues. With 3 bases removed from V and 8 bases from J, the gap between germline ends came to 18 bases. The germline gives CDR1 SGDLS, CDR2 YYNGEE. The DNA for the CDR3 is TGTGCCAGCAGCGCGACTAGTTCCACGGGCCATGAGCAGTTCTTC. This codes for CASSATSSTGHEQFF.

The V gene is TRBV7-4, the J gene TRBJ2-2, with D unresolved. V was trimmed by 5 bases and J by 7 bases, leaving 8 bases between them. Germline CDR1 is SGHVT and CDR2 is SQSDAQ. The CDR3 is 12 residues long. For the CDR3, the DNA is TGTGCCAGCAGCCTCGACATCGGGGAGCTGTTTTTT. This sequence encodes CASSLDIGELFF.